The clone carrying this T cell receptor beta chain has just a few counts. Its antigen is as yet unknown. The sample originates from a study of blood T cells in healthy people across ages. General observations from the study: Per million T cells, TCR beta diversity dropped about linearly as age rose.

Using a J-beta primer mix together with a sample-barcoded 5' primer, a second PCR was run for roughly 6 to 11 cycles. TCRdb independently ran MiXCR on the 5' RACE reads; one entry per CDR3 protein. The table includes some 700,000 distinct CDR3 sequences, approximately 22% detected once. This CDR3 has 16 amino acids. Trimming took off 0 bases at V and 1 base at J, with 10 bases between the two ends. CDR1 and CDR2 from the germline V gene are SGHRS and YFSETQ. The chain carries TRBV5-1 and TRBJ2-2; perhaps TRBD1 as D (6 bases). This clonotype originated in a man between 65 and 85 years old in good health. The material sequenced was blood. This chain's CDR3 is CASSLAPQGNTGELFF. The DNA for the CDR3 is TGCGCCAGCAGCTTGGCTCCACAGGGGAACACCGGGGAGCTGTTTTTT. The variable domain in full, with the rest retrieved from reference TRBV5-1 and TRBJ2-2, is KAGVTQTPRYLIKTRGQQVTLSCSPISGHRSVSWYQQTPGQGLQFLFEYFSETQRNKGNFPGRFSGRQFSNSRSEMNVSTLELGDSALYLCASSLAPQGNTGELFFGEGSRLTVL.